The TCR beta chain under discussion was sequenced for a study of T cell changes during pregnancy in multiple sclerosis. The table came from immunoSEQ multiplex PCR; TCRdb's copy has only in-frame clones and leaves some out. The data contain roughly 80,000 clones, about 93% of them singletons. Per the germline V gene, CDR1 is MNHEY and CDR2 is SMNVEV (reference sequence). This CDR3 has 16 residues. V gave up 4 bases and J gave up 11 bases; unmatched junction bases: 14. The clonotype comes from a female donor in good health, enrolled as a control in a pregnancy study. The chain is built from TRBV27 and TRBJ1-4, with 9 bases matching TRBD1. The sequencing used peripheral blood, collected after pregnancy. In nucleotides, the CDR3 is TGTGCCAGCAGTTCCCAGGGACAGGGCCAAATGTGGAAACTGTTTTTT. Translation gives CASSSQGQGQMWKLFF.